One and the same sample provided the 31 T cell receptor beta chains below, sequenced in a study of T cell responses to AZD1222 COVID-19 vaccine. Clones were read by immunoSEQ multiplex PCR, and TCRdb kept only the in-frame ones, dropping some. The sample shows 180,000 or so clones, roughly 91% of them seen only once. This material consisted of peripheral blood, taken 28 days after the second dose of the MenACWY control vaccine. The source of these receptors is an adult who received the MenACWY meningococcal vaccine as a control.

This clone is a singleton in its sample. This chain joins TRBV6-6 and TRBJ1-4; 7 positions agree with TRBD1. The CDR3 spans 13 residues. Germline-derived CDR1 and CDR2 are MNHNY and SVGAGI (reference sequence). V shed 7 bases, J shed 6 bases, and the junction held 5 bases outside the gene matches. This chain's CDR3 is CASILGQDEKLFF. For the CDR3, the DNA is TGTGCCAGCATTTTAGGACAGGATGAAAAACTGTTTTTT.

This rearrangement joins TRBV15 to TRBJ1-2, with no clear D. CDR1 and CDR2 from the germline V gene are LNHNV and YYDKDF (reference sequence). The CDR3 is made up of 13 amino acids. Trimming took 1 base from V and 5 from J, leaving 8 bases between them. CDR3 sequence reads: CATSRGFPYGYTF. Here the CDR3 DNA reads TGTGCCACCAGCAGAGGATTCCCTTATGGCTACACCTTC.

The chain combines TRBV11-2 with TRBJ1-2; D is possibly TRBD1 (6 bases). Germline lookup yields CDR1 SGHAT and CDR2 FQNNGV. The CDR3 sequence is 16 residues long. The germline V and J ends were trimmed by 5 bases and 4 bases, with 20 bases remaining between them. The CDR3 coding sequence is TGTGCCAGCAGCACATATCGGGGGCGAGACGCCTATGGCTACACCTTC. It codes for CASSTYRGRDAYGYTF.

This chain links TRBV6-5 with TRBJ2-4; D unresolved. The germline V gene encodes CDR1 MNHEY and CDR2 SVGAGI. Trimming removed 4 bases at V and 3 bases at J, with 13 bases between. The CDR3 covers 15 residues. CDR3: CASSSTRSRKNIQYF. CDR3 DNA: TGTGCCAGCAGTTCGACACGCTCGCGCAAAAACATTCAGTACTTC.

The rearrangement joins TRBV30 to TRBJ1-5; no firm D call. The V gene lost 0 bases and the J gene lost 2 bases, with 8 bases spanning the gap. The CDR3 loop spans 14 amino acids. Germline CDR1 and CDR2: GTSNPN and SVGIG (reference sequence). The CDR3 is CAWSVGTGNQPQHF. The CDR3 DNA sequence: TGTGCCTGGAGTGTTGGCACTGGCAATCAGCCCCAGCATTTT.

The sample holds one count of this clone. This chain joins TRBV27 and TRBJ1-6; D remains unclear. The germline V gene has CDR1 MNHEY and CDR2 SMNVEV (reference sequence). This CDR3 region has 14 residues. The ends were cut back, 5 bases at V and 9 bases at J, with 14 bases in the middle. CDR3 amino acids: CASSPGPRTSPLHF. In DNA, the CDR3 is TGTGCCAGCAGTCCGGGCCCCAGAACTTCACCCCTCCACTTT.

J is TRBJ1-2 and V is TRBV6-5; weak D call: TRBD1 (5 bases). The germline V gene has CDR1 MNHEY and CDR2 SVGAGI. The CDR3 loop spans 14 amino acids. Deletions cut 8 bases from V and 4 bases from J, with 17 bases between. In DNA form, the CDR3 reads TGTGCCAGCCGACGGGGGGGAGGTGCCTATGGCTACACCTTC. Translating gives CASRRGGGAYGYTF.

The rearrangement joins TRBV6-5 to TRBJ2-7, with 11 bases that match TRBD2. Germline loops: CDR1 MNHEY, CDR2 SVGAGI. V lost 6 bases, J lost 4 bases, and 8 bases stayed unmatched. This CDR3 has 15 amino acids. CDR3 DNA: TGTGCCAGCAGGGCTACTAGCGGGGGAGTTTACGAGCAGTACTTC. Protein product: CASRATSGGVYEQYF.

The CDR3 coding sequence is TGTGCCAGCAGCTTATCTGGCCAACCGAGTGAGACCCAGTACTTC. Residues: CASSLSGQPSETQYF. This sequence joins TRBV11-2 and TRBJ2-5; D gene uncertain. This CDR3 contains 15 residues. Per the germline V gene, CDR1 is SGHAT and CDR2 is FQNNGV. V was cut by 2 bases and J by 5 bases, with 15 bases left in between.

As concerns this clone: At one boundary the junction diverges from the germline segment, which might be a read error. This chain links TRBV7-7 with TRBJ1-1; no reliable D call. The germline V gene encodes CDR1 SSHAT and CDR2 FNYEAQ (reference sequence). The CDR3 runs to 13 residues. CDR3 sequence (DNA): TGTGCTAGCAGCTTAGGAGAGGGCACTGAAGCTTTCTTT. This sequence encodes CASSLGEGTEAFF.

As concerns this clone: The sample carries other DNA sequences with the same CDR3. The V gene is TRBV10-3, the J gene TRBJ1-6; tentatively, D is TRBD1 (6 bases). The germline gives CDR1 ENHRY, CDR2 SYGVKD. The CDR3 has 14 amino acids. Trimming pared 4 bases from V and 5 bases from J, leaving 9 bases between. The CDR3 DNA sequence: TGTGCCATCAGTGGACAGGAGAATAATTCACCCCTCCACTTT. Amino acid sequence: CAISGQENNSPLHF.

V usage is TRBV7-2 and J usage is TRBJ2-1; D remains unclear. V dropped 1 base and J dropped 0 bases, with 4 bases sitting between them. This CDR3 region has 14 residues. Germline-derived CDR1 and CDR2 are SGHTA and FQGNSA. The CDR3 here is CASSLDSSYNEQFF. In DNA form, the CDR3 reads TGTGCCAGCAGCTTAGACAGCTCCTACAATGAGCAGTTCTTC.

The V call is TRBV7-2, the J call TRBJ2-1; the D gene is possibly TRBD2 (5 bases). Between the trimmed V and J ends, which lost 7 bases and 1 base, there was a span of 14 bases. Germline V gives CDR1 SGHTA, CDR2 FQGNSA. The CDR3 consists of 15 residues. CDR3 amino acids: CASTSATGSYNEQFF. CDR3 nucleotide sequence: TGTGCCAGCACCTCCGCGACGGGATCCTACAATGAGCAGTTCTTC.

The chain is built from TRBV7-2 and TRBJ1-2; D gene ambiguous. There are 17 residues in the CDR3. Germline V gives CDR1 SGHTA, CDR2 FQGNSA. Trimming took 0 bases from V and 0 from J, leaving 14 bases between them. This chain's CDR3 is CASSLAVPGRANYGYTF. DNA for the CDR3: TGTGCCAGCAGCTTAGCCGTACCAGGACGGGCTAACTATGGCTACACCTTC.

V usage is TRBV5-8 and J usage is TRBJ1-5; D not certain. The CDR3 runs 15 residues. Deletions cut 1 base from V and 1 base from J, with 9 bases between. Germline-derived CDR1 and CDR2 are SGHTS and YDEGEE. CDR3 protein: CASSLWSVSNQPQHF. CDR3 sequence (DNA): TGTGCCAGCAGCTTGTGGTCAGTGAGCAATCAGCCCCAGCATTTT.

The DNA of the CDR3 is TGTGCCAGCAGCCCGTCGGGGACTGAAGCTTTCTTT. This encodes CASSPSGTEAFF. This sequence joins TRBV7-9 and TRBJ1-1; D not certain. Between the trimmed V and J ends, which lost 5 bases and 5 bases, there was a span of 9 bases. Germline V gene sequence: CDR1 SEHNR, CDR2 FQNEAQ (reference sequence). The CDR3 contains 12 residues.

This clone showed up just a few times. V usage is TRBV5-6 and J usage is TRBJ1-2; D may be TRBD1 (5 bases). The CDR3 totals 16 residues. Germline V gene lookup returns CDR1 SGHDT and CDR2 YYEEEE. V was shortened by 1 base and J by 8 bases, with 21 bases between the two germline ends. The CDR3 nucleotides read TGTGCCAGCAGCTTGTTTGGGGCCAAACTAACTGGGGGCTACACCTTC. Translation gives CASSLFGAKLTGGYTF.

This chain joins TRBV2 and TRBJ1-2; 7 bases match TRBD1. Losses at the gene ends were 3 bases for V and 4 bases for J; bases not matched to a gene: 5. Per germline, CDR1 SNHLY and CDR2 FYNNEI. There are 14 residues in the CDR3. The CDR3 spells CASSDLGQIYGYTF. DNA of the CDR3: TGTGCCAGCAGTGACCTGGGACAGATCTATGGCTACACCTTC.

The chain has TRBV5-6 and TRBJ2-2; TRBD1 or TRBD2 may be the D gene (5 bases each). The CDR3 is made up of 16 amino acids. V was trimmed by 4 bases and J by 6 bases, leaving 19 bases between them. Germline CDR1 reads SGHDT; CDR2 reads YYEEEE. The CDR3 region is CASSPVTVNGAGELFF. The DNA for the CDR3 is TGTGCCAGCAGCCCGGTGACAGTTAACGGGGCCGGGGAGCTGTTTTTT.

The genes are TRBV12-3 or TRBV12-4 and TRBJ1-2, with TRBD1 identical over 8 bases. V was clipped by 6 bases and J by 8 bases; unmatched bases: 8. The CDR3 runs to 13 residues. The DNA for the CDR3 is TGTGCCAGCAGAAAAATCGGGACAGGCGGCTACACCTTC. Protein: CASRKIGTGGYTF.

This clone showed up just once. CDR3 sequence reads: CASSERLASAYEQYF. The CDR3 DNA reads as TGTGCCAGCAGCGAGCGGCTAGCTAGTGCCTACGAGCAGTACTTC. This rearrangement joins TRBV7-8 to TRBJ2-7; weak D call: TRBD2 (5 bases). This CDR3 region has 15 residues. The V end lost 5 bases, the J end lost 2 bases, and 16 bases lay between the germline ends. The germline V gene encodes CDR1 SGHVS and CDR2 FQNEAQ. The variable domain in full, with the rest retrieved from reference TRBV7-8 and TRBJ2-7, is GAGVSQSPRYKVAKRGQDVALRCDPISGHVSLFWYQQALGQGPEFLTYFQNEAQLDKSGLPSDRFFAERPEGSVSTLKIQRTQQEDSAVYLCASSERLASAYEQYFGPGTRLTVT.

The CDR3 bases are TGTGCCAGCAGCTTCGCTGGGGGGTACACCGGGGAGCTGTTTTTT. Amino acids: CASSFAGGYTGELFF. The genes are TRBV7-2 and TRBJ2-2, with D tentatively TRBD2 (6 bases). Trimming left V 3 bases short and J 3 bases short, with 11 bases between. Germline V CDR1 and CDR2: SGHTA, FQGNSA. CDR3 length: 15 residues.

This clone was counted a single time. The rearrangement links TRBV18 to TRBJ2-3, with D tentatively TRBD1 (6 bases). The CDR3 totals 16 residues. V was pared by 3 bases and J by 0 bases, with 13 bases between. CDR1 KGHSH and CDR2 LQKENI come from the germline V gene. The CDR3 protein is CASSPAGTRSTDTQYF. The DNA of the CDR3 is TGTGCCAGCTCACCTGCCGGGACAAGGAGCACAGATACGCAGTATTTT.

Only a few counts were recorded for this clone. This rearrangement joins TRBV7-2 to TRBJ1-6, with 7 bases matching TRBD1. V was clipped by 5 bases and J by 7 bases; unmatched bases: 5. The CDR3 totals 14 residues. Germline V gene sequence: CDR1 SGHTA, CDR2 FQGNSA. The CDR3 coding sequence is TGTGCCAGCAGCCTAAAGACAGGGAATTCACCCCTCCACTTT. Its protein is CASSLKTGNSPLHF.

This chain uses TRBV7-8 with TRBJ2-1, with D perhaps matching TRBD2 (7 bases). Trimming took 5 bases from V and 0 from J, leaving 11 bases between them. The germline gives CDR1 SGHVS, CDR2 FQNEAQ. CDR3 length equals 15 residues. The CDR3: CASSPRGASYNEQFF. CDR3 DNA sequence: TGTGCCAGCAGCCCCCGGGGGGCCTCCTACAATGAGCAGTTCTTC.

The rearrangement joins TRBV11-2 to TRBJ1-1, with TRBD1 as a possible D gene (5 bases). Trimming took 3 bases from V and 6 from J, leaving 14 bases between them. CDR3 length: 14 amino acids. The germline CDR1 and CDR2 sequences are SGHAT and FQNNGV. CDR3 in DNA: TGTGCCAGCAGCTTCGGGGCCATGGGGCCTGAAGCTTTCTTT. It specifies CASSFGAMGPEAFF.

The chain links TRBV5-1 to TRBJ1-1, with TRBD1 identical over 8 bases. From germline, CDR1 is SGHRS and CDR2 YFSETQ. CDR3 length equals 14 residues. The ends lost 6 bases at V and 5 bases at J; junction bases unmatched: 9. Here the CDR3 DNA reads TGCGCCAGCACACGGACAGGGATCGGGACTGAAGCTTTCTTT. Translated: CASTRTGIGTEAFF.

V and J are TRBV21-1 and TRBJ2-1; TRBD1, the D gene given by the table, was not confirmed from the DNA. TRBV21-1 is listed as a pseudogene. The CDR3 has 11 amino acids. As DNA, the CDR3 is TGTGCCACTCAGGCCTACAATGAGCAGTTCTTC. Protein: CATQAYNEQFF.

The V gene is TRBV27, the J gene TRBJ2-1; possibly TRBD2 for D (5 bases). V gave up 2 bases and J gave up 10 bases, with 15 bases separating them. This CDR3 contains 14 residues. The germline gives CDR1 MNHEY, CDR2 SMNVEV (reference sequence). The DNA for the CDR3 is TGTGCCAGCAGTTTACGGCGGACTTATGAAGAGCAGTTCTTC. It yields the protein CASSLRRTYEEQFF.

The chain combines TRBV19 with TRBJ1-2; D gene unclear. Trimming cost V 5 bases and J 3 bases, with 16 bases left between them. Looked up from germline, CDR1 is LNHDA and CDR2 is SQIVND (reference sequence). The CDR3 covers 15 residues. In nucleotides, the CDR3 is TGTGCCAGTAGTGGGGAGGCGGCGAGCTACTATGGCTACACCTTC. This codes for CASSGEAASYYGYTF. Full variable domain (remainder filled in from reference TRBV19 and TRBJ1-2): DGGITQSPKYLFRKEGQNVTLSCEQNLNHDAMYWYRQDPGQGLRLIYYSQIVNDFQKGDIAEGYSVSREKKESFPLTVTSAQKNPTAFYLCASSGEAASYYGYTFGSGTRLTVV.

V gene TRBV7-8 combines with J gene TRBJ1-2; D unclear. The V gene's germline CDR1 is SGHVS and CDR2 FQNEAQ. The V and J ends lost 0 bases and 4 bases respectively, with 6 bases between them. CDR3 size: 13 residues. The CDR3 loop reads CASSLAGFYGYTF. CDR3 bases: TGTGCCAGCAGCTTAGCTGGGTTCTATGGCTACACCTTC.